The TCR beta chain under discussion was sequenced for a study of OX40 agonist ivuxolimab in advanced cancers. Measured with immunoSEQ multiplex PCR; TCRdb has only the in-frame clones, and not every one. Among approximately 77,000 clones listed, 92% were seen once. J gave up 4 bases and V 3 bases, and 5 bases lay outside the gene matches. The CDR3 runs to 15 residues. The germline gives CDR1 LGHNA, CDR2 YNFKEQ. This TCR came from an adult with an advanced solid tumor such as melanoma, head and neck, liver or kidney cancer. The V call is TRBV4-2, the J call TRBJ1-4; the match to TRBD1 covers 7 bases. Sequencing was performed on CD4+ or CD8+ T cells sorted from blood, taken in a trial of the OX40 agonist ivuxolimab. CDR3: CASSHDREDNEKLFF. CDR3 DNA sequence: TGTGCCAGCAGCCACGACAGGGAAGATAATGAAAAACTGTTTTTT.